The source of this T cell receptor beta chain is a study of pediatric ulcerative colitis. Study results and caveats: A couple of rectal clonotypes were found only in ulcerative colitis patients, all of them.

The germline V gene has CDR1 SSHAT and CDR2 FNYEAQ (reference sequence). This CDR3 contains 15 residues. The assay was run at survey level. Some clones are missing from TCRdb's copy, which holds only in-frame ones; the method was immunoSEQ multiplex PCR. Among 15,000 to 20,000 clones listed, about 76% were seen once. As regards this clone: Antigen: not known. One end of the junction varies from germline; a read error may be responsible.

Rectal tissue came from one to two pinch biopsies taken at colonoscopy. This TCR came from a girl under 18 with moderate ulcerative colitis. This sequence joins TRBV7-7 and TRBJ2-1; a weak D match, TRBD2 (5 bases). The sample consisted of gut tissue. The CDR3 sequence: CASSSLGNSYNEQFF. CDR3 coding DNA: TGTGCTAGCAGCTCACTAGGGAACTCCTACAATGAGCAGTTCTTC.